This entry features one TCR beta chain sequence. Naive CD8 cells lacked CD45RO and underwent positive selection for CCR7, leaving out terminally differentiated effector memory CD45RA+ cells. The sample is drawn from a study of shared clonotypes between healthy human individuals. CDR3 length equals 16 residues. Germline CDR1 LNHDA, CDR2 SQIVND (reference sequence). The V gene lost 1 base and the J gene lost 0 bases, with 9 bases spanning the gap. The method was immunoSEQ multiplex PCR; TCRdb's version includes in-frame clones alone and lacks a portion of them. The table has 800,000 to 950,000 clones, about 96% seen once.

This sequence was found in a man in his thirties or forties in good health. The specimen was naive CD8+ T cells sorted from blood. V gene TRBV19 combines with J gene TRBJ2-2; unclear D gene. The chain's CDR3 is CASSIVGATNTGELFF. The CDR3 coding sequence is TGTGCCAGTAGTATAGTGGGCGCCACGAACACCGGGGAGCTGTTTTTT.